This T cell receptor beta chain was documented in a study of cytomegalovirus exposure and HLA in healthy donors. CDR3 length: 17 residues. CDR1 is MNHNS and CDR2 is SASEGT in the germline V gene. The ends were cut back, 3 bases at V and 2 bases at J, with 16 bases in the middle. This PCR relied on a set of 60 Vbeta primers and 13 Jbeta primers. Libraries were prepared by immunoSEQ multiplex PCR; TCRdb keeps only in-frame clonotypes and omits some of them. The sample contains 200,000 to 250,000 clones, roughly 85% of which appear only once. This sequence was found in a man between 18 and 35 years old in good health and CMV-seronegative. Sequencing input: PBMCs. This chain uses TRBV6-1 with TRBJ2-2, with D uncertain. In DNA form, the CDR3 reads TGTGCCAGCAGTGATCCCCCAATGGGCTTCAACACCGGGGAGCTGTTTTTT. The encoded protein is CASSDPPMGFNTGELFF.